These 8 T cell receptor beta chains were all obtained from the same sample, sequenced in a study of T cells in Graves' hyperthyroidism and ophthalmopathy. Researchers took RNA transcripts and amplified the TCR beta CDR3 regions from them. HTBI primers were employed in a first-round RT-PCR of the TCR CDR3. From the multiplex PCR reads, TCRdb called clonotypes with MiXCR, one entry per CDR3 protein. The repertoire holds about 530,000 distinct CDR3 sequences, 17% seen once, with 17% in the top ten. The sample was blood. The receptor set was obtained from a woman in her late teens or twenties with Graves' ophthalmopathy.

This rearrangement joins TRBV27 to TRBJ2-7; 10 positions match TRBD1. V shed 6 bases and J 5 bases; nucleotides not matched to a gene: 7. The CDR3 consists of 14 residues. CDR1 is MNHEY, CDR2 SMNVEV, per germline (reference sequence). The CDR3 DNA follows: TGTGCCAGCAGCCTGACAGGGGGCAAACACGAGCAGTACTTC. As protein: CASSLTGGKHEQYF.

In this sample, this clonotype turned up many times. The chain recombines TRBV5-1 with TRBJ2-1, with TRBD2 identical over 7 bases. Trimming took 0 bases from V and 7 from J; bases not matched to a gene: 10. CDR3 length: 16 amino acids. CDR1 and CDR2 (germline): SGHRS, YFSETQ. The CDR3 spells CASSLEGRGSGNEQFF. In DNA form, the CDR3 reads TGCGCCAGCAGCTTGGAAGGACGCGGGAGCGGAAATGAGCAGTTCTTC. Full variable domain (missing parts from reference TRBV5-1 and TRBJ2-1): KAGVTQTPRYLIKTRGQQVTLSCSPISGHRSVSWYQQTPGQGLQFLFEYFSETQRNKGNFPGRFSGRQFSNSRSEMNVSTLELGDSALYLCASSLEGRGSGNEQFFGPGTRLTVL.

This clonotype was detected many times. The V call is TRBV13, the J call TRBJ2-5, with 13 nucleotides matching TRBD2. The V gene's germline CDR1 is PRHDT and CDR2 FYEKMQ (reference sequence). CDR3 size: 16 residues. V was pared by 5 bases and J by 2 bases, with 5 bases of the junction left unmatched. The CDR3 protein is CASSMGLAGTQETQYF. For the CDR3, the DNA is TGTGCCAGCAGCATGGGACTAGCGGGAACTCAAGAGACCCAGTACTTC.

This clonotype showed up many times. The V and J genes are TRBV5-1 and TRBJ2-7; 8 bases line up with TRBD1. Germline V lookup: CDR1 SGHRS, CDR2 YFSETQ. V lost 4 bases to trimming and J lost 2 bases; unmatched junction nucleotides: 11. The length of the CDR3 is 16 residues. The CDR3 coding sequence is TGCGCCAGCAGCCTTTACCCGGGACAGGAAACCTACGAGCAGTACTTC. This gives the protein CASSLYPGQETYEQYF.

In its sample, this clonotype was seen many times. The chain uses TRBV6-1 and TRBJ2-7, with 10 bases that match TRBD1. The germline gives CDR1 MNHNS, CDR2 SASEGT. J gave up 2 bases and V 7 bases, and 20 bases lay outside the gene matches. The CDR3 consists of 19 residues. The CDR3: CASILNRPGTGERTYEQYF. CDR3 in DNA: TGTGCCAGCATCCTGAATCGGCCTGGGACAGGGGAACGGACCTACGAGCAGTACTTC.

The chain combines TRBV9 with TRBJ2-7; D gene ambiguous. Germline CDR1 reads SGDLS; CDR2 reads YYNGEE. Trimming removed 0 bases at V and 7 bases at J, with 11 bases between. There are 13 residues in the CDR3. The CDR3 DNA follows: TGTGCCAGCAGCGTAGATGGCTCGGTGGAGCAGTACTTC. It encodes CASSVDGSVEQYF.

As concerns this clonotype: Just one base apart from a much larger clone, this may be a read error. The rearrangement links TRBV30 to TRBJ2-1, with D possibly TRBD1 on 5 matching bases. V was shortened by 3 bases and J by 5 bases, with 11 bases between the two germline ends. The germline V gene has CDR1 GTSNPN and CDR2 SVGIG (reference sequence). The CDR3 covers 13 residues. The CDR3 reads CAWRQVAHNEQFF. Here the CDR3 DNA reads TGTGCCTGGAGACAGGTCGCCCACAATGAGCAGTTCTTC. Looking up the rest from reference TRBV30 and TRBJ2-1 gives the full variable domain: SQTIHQWPATLVQPVGSPLSLECTVEGTSNPNLYWYRQAAGRGLQLLFYSVGIGQISSEVPQNLSASRPQDRQFILSSKKLLLSDSGFYLCAWRQVAHNEQFFGPGTRLTVL.

The table lists this clonotype with many counts. This chain links TRBV28 with TRBJ1-1, with TRBD1 as a possible D gene (6 bases). The CDR3 spans 16 residues. Germline-derived CDR1 and CDR2 are MDHEN and SYDVKM. Trimming removed 4 bases at V and 3 bases at J, with 18 bases between. CDR3 in amino acids: CASSSGGGFGYTEAFF. CDR3 coding DNA: TGTGCCAGCAGTTCGGGAGGGGGTTTTGGATACACTGAAGCTTTCTTT.